This entry lists 23 T cell receptor beta chains sequenced from one sample in a study of blood T cells in healthy people across ages. A J-beta primer mix and a sample-barcoded 5' primer were used in a second PCR of roughly 6 to 12 cycles. Each CDR3 protein is one row after TCRdb ran MiXCR on the 5' RACE reads. The repertoire includes more than 700,000 distinct CDR3 sequences, about half of them detected once, and 15% to 20% sits in the top ten. The sequenced sample consisted of blood. The source is an elderly man in good health.

The CDR3 nucleotides are TGTGCCAGCAGCTTTTCGCGCATTCAGTACTTC. This sequence encodes CASSFSRIQYF. The chain combines TRBV7-2 with TRBJ2-4; D not certain. Trimming cost V 3 bases and J 9 bases, with 6 bases left between them. CDR3 size: 11 residues. The germline gives CDR1 SGHTA, CDR2 FQGNSA.

The V gene is TRBV6-6, the J gene TRBJ2-7; D unresolved. Germline V CDR1 and CDR2: MNHNY, SVGAGI (reference sequence). V lost 4 bases, J lost 0 bases, and 7 bases lay in between. The CDR3 extends over 13 amino acids. The CDR3 protein is CASSWQSSYEQYF. The CDR3, as DNA: TGTGCCAGCAGTTGGCAAAGCTCCTACGAGCAGTACTTC.

As concerns this clonotype: A much larger clone is a single base away; this may be a read error. The chain couples TRBV20-1 to TRBJ2-7; D is uncertain. The CDR3 sequence is 15 residues long. Germline values: CDR1 DFQATT, CDR2 SNEGSKA (reference sequence). Trimming cost V 5 bases and J 7 bases, with 24 bases left between them. In DNA, the CDR3 is TGCAGTGCTTGGGCCACTGAGACCTCCTACAATGAGCAGTACTTC. This gives the protein CSAWATETSYNEQYF.

The chain joins TRBV29-1 to TRBJ2-7; 7 bases line up with TRBD2. J lost 1 base, V lost 7 bases, and 7 bases had no gene match. Per the germline V gene, CDR1 is SQVTM and CDR2 is ANQGSEA. The CDR3 covers 13 residues. In DNA form, the CDR3 reads TGCAGCGCCTTAGCGGGTGCATCCTACGAGCAGTACTTC. Encoded protein: CSALAGASYEQYF.

This clonotype has just a few counts. V and J are TRBV4-2 and TRBJ2-7, with 7 bases that match TRBD2. This CDR3 has 15 amino acids. J was trimmed by 2 bases and V by 5 bases; bases with no gene match: 9. Germline loops: CDR1 LGHNA, CDR2 YNFKEQ. The CDR3 is CASSLTLGTTYEQYF. CDR3 in DNA: TGTGCCAGCAGCTTAACCCTCGGGACTACCTACGAGCAGTACTTC.

The chain links TRBV7-2 to TRBJ2-5; no firm D call. Germline V lookup: CDR1 SGHTA, CDR2 FQGNSA. The length of the CDR3 is 13 residues. The V gene lost 3 bases and the J gene lost 5 bases, with 10 bases spanning the gap. CDR3 bases: TGTGCCAGCAGCTTTGATAGGGCGGAGACCCAGTACTTC. Protein product: CASSFDRAETQYF.

This clonotype has a handful of counts. Possible read error: a much larger clone is one base away. This chain links TRBV11-2 with TRBJ2-1; 8 nucleotides align to TRBD2. The last part of the DNA fits TRBJ2-7 better; the J call may be wrong. The CDR3 length is 16 residues. Germline V CDR1 and CDR2: SGHAT, FQNNGV. For the CDR3, the DNA is TGTGCCAGCAGCTCTAGCGGGTACCCCTCCTACAATGAGCAGTACTTC. Residues: CASSSSGYPSYNEQYF.

As to this clonotype: This could be a read error, since a much larger clone is one nucleotide away. This chain connects TRBV7-9 to TRBJ1-2, with D unresolved. The CDR3 contains 13 residues. Germline V gene sequence: CDR1 SEHNR, CDR2 FQNEAQ (reference sequence). In DNA form, the CDR3 reads TGTGCCAGCAGCACTGACACTAACTATGGCTGCACCTTC. It encodes CASSTDTNYGCTF. Complete variable domain (other parts from reference TRBV7-9 and TRBJ1-2): DTGVSQNPRHKITKRGQNVTFRCDPISEHNRLYWYRQTLGQGPEFLTYFQNEAQLEKSRLLSDRFSAERPKGSFSTLEIQRTEQGDSAMYLCASSTDTNYGCTFGSGTRLTVV.

This chain links TRBV27 with TRBJ2-3, with TRBD2 matching over 8 bases. The germline V gene has CDR1 MNHEY and CDR2 SMNVEV (reference sequence). There are 15 residues in the CDR3. With 5 bases clipped from V and 5 bases from J, the junction kept 9 bases outside the gene matches. For the CDR3, the DNA is TGTGCCAGCAGTCCACGGGGCGGGAGGAGAGATACGCAGTATTTT. Translation: CASSPRGGRRDTQYF.

The CDR3: CSVALSRGASYEQYF. CDR3 bases: TGCAGCGTTGCGCTATCAAGGGGAGCTTCCTACGAGCAGTACTTC. The chain employs TRBV29-1 and TRBJ2-7; D could derive from TRBD1 or TRBD2 (5 bases each). V was pared by 4 bases and J by 1 base, with 17 bases between. The CDR3 extends over 15 amino acids. Per germline, CDR1 SQVTM and CDR2 ANQGSEA.

In this sample, this clonotype turned up many times. The chain links TRBV20-1 to TRBJ2-7; 8 positions match TRBD2. This CDR3 region has 17 residues. V lost 0 bases to trimming and J lost 6 bases; unmatched junction nucleotides: 16. Germline CDR1 reads DFQATT; CDR2 reads SNEGSKA (reference sequence). The CDR3 coding sequence is TGCAGTGCTAGAGAAGGTGGTAGCGGGATCTCGGCGTCCGAGCAGTACTTC. Encoded protein: CSAREGGSGISASEQYF.

The rearrangement joins TRBV6-1 to TRBJ2-5; 9 bases are a match to TRBD2. The CDR3 contains 17 residues. Germline loops: CDR1 MNHNS, CDR2 SASEGT. V lost 7 bases, J lost 5 bases, and 17 bases stayed unmatched. CDR3 residues: CASKYRTSTSGVETQYF. Here the CDR3 DNA reads TGTGCCAGCAAATATAGGACGTCGACTAGCGGCGTTGAGACCCAGTACTTC.

This chain connects TRBV14 to TRBJ2-7; the D gene is possibly TRBD2 (5 bases). The end of the DNA is better explained by TRBJ2-5, so the J call may be wrong. Germline CDR1 reads SGHDN; CDR2 reads FVKESK. CDR3 length equals 14 residues. The DNA of the CDR3 is TGTGCCAGCAGCCACGCAGTGGCGGAGGTGACCCAGTACTTC. It is translated as CASSHAVAEVTQYF.

This clonotype was seen many times. The rearrangement links TRBV4-2 to TRBJ2-4; 10 positions agree with TRBD2. The CDR3 totals 17 residues. Germline-derived CDR1 and CDR2 are LGHNA and YNFKEQ. J gave up 7 bases and V 0 bases, and 9 bases lay outside the gene matches. This CDR3 reads CASSQDQGSGRSNIQYF. CDR3 bases: TGTGCCAGCAGCCAAGATCAGGGTAGCGGGAGGAGTAACATTCAGTACTTC.

V and J are TRBV29-1 and TRBJ2-3; tentatively, D is TRBD1 or TRBD2 (5 bases each). The CDR3 consists of 13 residues. Deletions cut 7 bases from V and 3 bases from J, with 14 bases between. The germline gives CDR1 SQVTM, CDR2 ANQGSEA. The CDR3 loop reads CSAEADKTDTQYF. CDR3 nucleotide sequence: TGCAGCGCCGAAGCGGACAAGACAGATACGCAGTATTTT.

Regarding this clonotype: The conserved phenylalanine or tryptophan normally closing the CDR3 is absent here, so this likely arose from a read error. The gene calls are TRBV29-1 and TRBJ2-5, with 7 positions matching TRBD1. The germline V gene has CDR1 SQVTM and CDR2 ANQGSEA. This CDR3 has 14 residues. With 6 bases clipped from V and 1 base from J, the junction kept 8 bases outside the gene matches. The CDR3 loop reads CSVPTGALQETQYV. CDR3 in DNA: TGCAGCGTACCTACAGGGGCCCTCCAAGAGACCCAGTACGTC.

In its sample, this clonotype was seen once. V is TRBV12-3 or TRBV12-4 and J is TRBJ2-5; D may correspond to TRBD1 or TRBD2 (5 bases each). This CDR3 spans 14 amino acids. Trimming took 6 bases from V and 6 from J, leaving 17 bases between them. Here the CDR3 reads CASRTGTGRQTQYF. The CDR3 DNA sequence: TGTGCCAGCAGAACCGGGACGGGTAGACAGACCCAGTACTTC.

This clonotype was counted ten times or more. This chain uses TRBV15 with TRBJ2-1; TRBD2 matches at 9 bases. Germline CDR1 reads LNHNV; CDR2 reads YYDKDF (reference sequence). The CDR3 length is 15 residues. The V segment lost 1 base and the J segment 14 bases; nucleotides outside the gene matches: 12. The CDR3 here is CATSRVVSGSNGKFF. CDR3 nucleotides: TGTGCCACCAGCAGAGTTGTTAGCGGGAGTAACGGGAAGTTCTTC.

As for this clonotype: Compared with germline, one end of the junction differs, possibly owing to a read error. The chain carries TRBV5-1 and TRBJ2-5, with TRBD2 matching 7 bases. The end of the DNA fits TRBJ2-4 better, so the J call may be wrong. This CDR3 has 15 amino acids. The V gene's germline CDR1 is SGHRS and CDR2 YFSETQ. CDR3 in DNA: TGCGCCAGCGGCTTCGTCGGGGGGACGCAAAACATTCAGTACTTC. It specifies CASGFVGGTQNIQYF.

The CDR3 DNA reads as TGTGCCAGCAGTTACCCCGGGACTAGCGGGAGGGTAGTGTACTTC. It yields the protein CASSYPGTSGRVVYF. This chain uses TRBV6-6 with TRBJ2-4; 16 nucleotides line up with TRBD2. The CDR3 is 15 amino acids. Germline values: CDR1 MNHNY, CDR2 SVGAGI (reference sequence). V was clipped by 2 bases and J by 15 bases; unmatched bases: 7.

Points on this clonotype: Given a much more abundant clone one base away, this may be a read error. This chain connects TRBV7-2 to TRBJ2-1; D could derive from TRBD1 or TRBD2 (5 bases each). The CDR3 has 15 residues. The V gene's germline CDR1 is SGHTA and CDR2 FQGNSA. The DNA for the CDR3 is TGTGCCAGCAGCTTAGCCGGGGCGGCCTACAATGAGCAGTTATTC. Its translation is CASSLAGAAYNEQLF.

This chain uses TRBV9 with TRBJ2-1; D may correspond to TRBD1 or TRBD2 (5 bases each). V was trimmed by 0 bases and J by 10 bases, leaving 11 bases between them. The germline gives CDR1 SGDLS, CDR2 YYNGEE. The CDR3 runs to 13 residues. CDR3 region: CASSVDIRGEQFF. The CDR3 coding sequence is TGTGCCAGCAGCGTAGATATACGGGGCGAGCAGTTCTTC.

About this clonotype itself: A junction boundary mismatches the germline segment, possibly from a read error. The CDR3 region is CAGSVTSGAYYEQYF. The CDR3 DNA sequence: TGCGCCGGCAGCGTCACTAGCGGGGCTTACTACGAGCAGTACTTC. V gene TRBV5-1 combines with J gene TRBJ2-7, with 10 bases identical to TRBD2. The CDR3 is made up of 15 amino acids. Germline CDR1 reads SGHRS; CDR2 reads YFSETQ.